The 19 T cell receptor beta chains listed next were all sequenced from one sample in a study of shared clonotypes between healthy human individuals. Here immunoSEQ multiplex PCR was the method, and the copy in TCRdb shows in-frame clones only, minus some. The data contain 2 million to 3 million clones, over 85% of them singletons. Sequenced sample: naive CD4+ T cells sorted from blood. Subset defined: CD45RA+ positively selected. These receptors were taken from a man younger than 35 in good health.

The chain combines TRBV5-8 with TRBJ1-6; perhaps TRBD1 as D (5 bases). Germline CDR1 is SGHTS and CDR2 is YDEGEE. V was cut by 3 bases and J by 6 bases, with 19 bases left in between. The CDR3 extends over 17 amino acids. The CDR3 nucleotides are TGTGCCAGCAGCTGGACGGAAGGGGCTAATATTAATTCACCCCTCCACTTT. It specifies CASSWTEGANINSPLHF.

This chain uses TRBV19 with TRBJ1-4, with a weak D call TRBD1 (6 bases). V lost 4 bases and J 7 bases, leaving 16 bases between the germline ends. Looked up from germline, CDR1 is LNHDA and CDR2 is SQIVND (reference sequence). The CDR3 spans 15 residues. The chain's CDR3 is CASSTITGFGEKLFF. The CDR3 DNA is TGTGCCAGTAGTACAATAACAGGGTTTGGTGAAAAACTGTTTTTT.

This clone was counted between two and nine times. CDR3 in amino acids: CASGQGLAQHF. CDR3 DNA: TGTGCTAGTGGGCAGGGGTTGGCCCAGCATTTT. The gene calls are TRBV12-5 and TRBJ1-5, with D maybe TRBD1 (6 bases). The V gene lost 6 bases and the J gene lost 11 bases, with 11 bases spanning the gap. This CDR3 region has 11 residues. Germline CDR1 and CDR2: LGHNT and FRNRAP.

For this clone: The sample contains more than one DNA sequence encoding this CDR3. V and J are TRBV18 and TRBJ2-5; 10 bases line up with TRBD1. The CDR3 extends over 15 amino acids. Germline V gene data show CDR1 as KGHSH and CDR2 as LQKENI. The V gene end was trimmed by 2 bases and the J gene end by 1 base; junction bases not matched to a gene: 1. CDR3 nucleotides: TGTGCCAGCTCACCAGGACAGGGGGTCCAAGAGACCCAGTACTTC. It yields the protein CASSPGQGVQETQYF.

The chain recombines TRBV2 with TRBJ2-7; D is possibly TRBD1 or TRBD2 (7 bases each). Germline-derived CDR1 and CDR2 are SNHLY and FYNNEI. V was clipped by 10 bases and J by 2 bases, with 18 bases between them. The CDR3 spans 14 residues. The CDR3 DNA reads as TGTGCCACCAGGGAGGGGGCTATCCCCTACGAGCAGTACTTC. Amino acids: CATREGAIPYEQYF.

The rearrangement uses TRBV6-1 and TRBJ2-7, with 12 bases that match TRBD2. Unmatched junction bases numbered 5, after V lost 6 bases and J lost 2 bases. Germline CDR1 is MNHNS and CDR2 is SASEGT. The CDR3 is 15 amino acids. The chain's CDR3 is CASRKTSGSPYEQYF. The CDR3 DNA reads as TGTGCCAGCAGGAAGACTAGCGGGAGTCCCTACGAGCAGTACTTC.

The gene calls are TRBV11-2 and TRBJ2-2, with a weak D call TRBD1 (5 bases). This CDR3 is 14 amino acids long. Trimming cost V 1 base and J 6 bases, with 9 bases left between them. In germline, CDR1 is SGHAT, CDR2 FQNNGV. CDR3 in DNA: TGTGCCAGCAGCTTAGCACAGGTCCCCGGGGAGCTGTTTTTT. The encoded protein is CASSLAQVPGELFF.

The CDR3 bases are TGTGCCAGCAGCTTTGAAAGGGCCGGGGAGCTGTTTTTT. It translates to CASSFERAGELFF. The chain combines TRBV5-4 with TRBJ2-2; D gene ambiguous. Trimming shortened V by 2 bases and J by 6 bases, and 8 bases separated the two germline ends. From germline, CDR1 is SGHNT and CDR2 YYREEE (reference sequence). The CDR3 sequence is 13 residues long.

The chain has TRBV6-1 and TRBJ2-1; 7 positions agree with TRBD1. Germline values: CDR1 MNHNS, CDR2 SASEGT. The length of the CDR3 is 16 residues. V lost 0 bases to trimming and J lost 8 bases; unmatched junction nucleotides: 10. The CDR3 DNA is TGTGCCAGCAGTGAAGCGGGGAGAGGGGGCTTGGATGAGCAGTTCTTC. Its protein is CASSEAGRGGLDEQFF.

The rearrangement uses TRBV10-2 and TRBJ1-6; D is unclear. This CDR3 comprises 13 residues. Germline CDR1 reads WSHSY; CDR2 reads SAAADI. The V gene lost 10 bases and the J gene lost 7 bases, with 14 bases spanning the gap. For the CDR3, the DNA is TGCGCCATTAAGGACGGGGAAAATTCACCCCTCCACTTT. Protein: CAIKDGENSPLHF.

This clone came up a few times. This chain connects TRBV6-4 to TRBJ2-2; 9 bases line up with TRBD1. Germline assignment: CDR1 MRHNA and CDR2 SNTAGT. The CDR3 has 14 residues. Germline trimming cut 7 bases from V and 6 bases from J; bases unmatched to any gene: 6. The CDR3 spells CASKRDRDAGELFF. The CDR3 DNA is TGTGCCAGCAAGAGGGACAGGGATGCCGGGGAGCTGTTTTTT.

The chain has TRBV9 and TRBJ2-3; 7 bases fit TRBD2. This CDR3 contains 15 residues. From germline, CDR1 is SGDLS and CDR2 YYNGEE. V shed 5 bases, J shed 0 bases, and the junction held 6 bases outside the gene matches. This CDR3 reads CASSEAGTSTDTQYF. CDR3 DNA: TGTGCCAGCAGTGAAGCGGGGACTAGCACAGATACGCAGTATTTT.

This clone showed up just once. Other DNA sequences within the sample encode an identical CDR3. The chain is built from TRBV7-2 and TRBJ1-2; 7 nucleotides agree with TRBD1. The germline V gene encodes CDR1 SGHTA and CDR2 FQGNSA. V was clipped by 1 base and J by 4 bases; unmatched bases: 6. CDR3 size: 15 residues. CDR3 DNA sequence: TGTGCCAGCAGCTTAGTGGCAGGGGGTGGCTATGGCTACACCTTC. As protein: CASSLVAGGGYGYTF.

A word on this clone: The identical CDR3 is also encoded by other nucleotide sequences in the sample. This chain uses TRBV5-6 with TRBJ2-3, with D tentatively TRBD1 (6 bases). Germline V gene data show CDR1 as SGHDT and CDR2 as YYEEEE. CDR3 length: 13 residues. Trimming left V 2 bases short and J 6 bases short, with 10 bases between. This CDR3 reads CASSFRGPDTQYF. Here the CDR3 DNA reads TGTGCCAGCAGCTTCAGGGGCCCCGATACGCAGTATTTT.

The rearrangement joins TRBV2 to TRBJ2-7; 8 nucleotides line up with TRBD2. The CDR3 length is 14 residues. Looked up from germline, CDR1 is SNHLY and CDR2 is FYNNEI. V shed 3 bases and J 3 bases; nucleotides not matched to a gene: 4. The CDR3 sequence is CASSDSGGVYEQYF. CDR3 sequence (DNA): TGTGCCAGCAGTGACAGCGGGGGAGTCTACGAGCAGTACTTC.

The rearrangement links TRBV6-5 to TRBJ1-2; D possibly corresponds to TRBD1 (6 bases). Per the germline V gene, CDR1 is MNHEY and CDR2 is SVGAGI. V lost 4 bases and J lost 5, with 17 bases in between. CDR3 length equals 15 residues. CDR3 in amino acids: CASSSGTTEPYGYTF. The CDR3 region has the DNA TGTGCCAGCAGTTCCGGGACAACGGAACCTTATGGCTACACCTTC.

The chain recombines TRBV11-2 with TRBJ1-4; TRBD1 might be the D (6 bases). Trimming took off 5 bases at V and 7 bases at J, with 20 bases between the two ends. The V gene's germline CDR1 is SGHAT and CDR2 FQNNGV. The CDR3 is made up of 16 amino acids. CDR3 loop: CASSRTPGGAVEKLFF. The CDR3 DNA follows: TGTGCCAGCAGCAGAACCCCGGGGGGCGCGGTTGAAAAACTGTTTTTT.

A remark on this clone: Other DNA sequences from this sample encode an identical CDR3 as well. The rearrangement links TRBV5-1 to TRBJ1-2; no definite D call. V lost 0 bases to trimming and J lost 3 bases, with 9 bases between them. The CDR3 spans 14 residues. The V gene's germline CDR1 is SGHRS and CDR2 YFSETQ. The CDR3 is CASSLETYYYGYTF. CDR3 sequence (DNA): TGCGCCAGCAGCTTGGAGACCTATTACTATGGCTACACCTTC.

The chain recombines TRBV18 with TRBJ2-2; D is uncertain. V was cut by 5 bases and J by 1 base, with 14 bases left in between. The CDR3 has 16 amino acids. Germline V gene data show CDR1 as KGHSH and CDR2 as LQKENI. The CDR3 DNA follows: TGTGCCAGCTCAGCCCCCGCACGGCAGAACACCGGGGAGCTGTTTTTT. Residues: CASSAPARQNTGELFF.